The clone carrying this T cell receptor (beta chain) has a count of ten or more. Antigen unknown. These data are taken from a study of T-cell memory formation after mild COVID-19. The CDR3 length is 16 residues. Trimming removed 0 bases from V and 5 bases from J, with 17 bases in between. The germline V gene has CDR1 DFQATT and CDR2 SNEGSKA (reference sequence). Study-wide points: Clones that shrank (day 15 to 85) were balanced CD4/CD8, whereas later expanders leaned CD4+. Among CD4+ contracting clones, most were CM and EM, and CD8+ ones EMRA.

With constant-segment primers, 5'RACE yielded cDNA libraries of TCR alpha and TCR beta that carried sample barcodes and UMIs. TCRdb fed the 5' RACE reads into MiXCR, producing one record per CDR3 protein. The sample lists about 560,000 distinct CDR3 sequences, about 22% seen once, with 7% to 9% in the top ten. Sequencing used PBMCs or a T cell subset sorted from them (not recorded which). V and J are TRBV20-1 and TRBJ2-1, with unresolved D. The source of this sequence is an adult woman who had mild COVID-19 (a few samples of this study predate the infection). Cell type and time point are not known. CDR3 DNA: TGCAGTGCTAGAGACACCGGGCCGGCTAACCACAATGAGCAGTTCTTC. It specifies CSARDTGPANHNEQFF.